This TCR beta chain derives from a study of identical twins. All donors comprised healthy Caucasians. The authors used template switching to add a universal primer site and gave cDNA unique molecular identifiers. One entry per CDR3 protein results from TCRdb running MiXCR on the 5' RACE reads. The data hold 650,000 to 800,000 distinct CDR3 sequences, with less than 10% observed a single time. Germline V gene data show CDR1 as MNHNS and CDR2 as SASEGT. CDR3 size: 16 residues. The ends were cut back, 6 bases at V and 5 bases at J, with 22 bases in the middle. These data were likewise used in another study, on yellow fever vaccine responses in identical twins. In that study: It has been reported that, in twins, the vaccine T cell response seemed partly convergent and partly personalized.

The source material was PBMCs. The TCR was taken from a woman under 30 in good health. J is TRBJ2-5 and V is TRBV6-1, with D unclear. CDR3: CASSPAAFPAGETQYF. The CDR3 DNA is TGTGCCAGCAGCCCAGCCGCCTTTCCGGCCGGGGAGACCCAGTACTTC.